A single sample is the source of the 8 T cell receptor beta chains below, sequenced in a study of early T cells in non-severe SARS-CoV-2 infection. MiXCR, run by TCRdb on the 5' RACE reads, gives a single entry per CDR3 protein. Altogether under 90,000 distinct CDR3 sequences are present, about 13% being singletons, with the ten largest covering roughly 6%. Material for sequencing was whole blood. These receptors were collected from an adult who was a healthcare worker with PCR-confirmed SARS-CoV-2 infection or an uninfected control (not recorded which).

A remark on this clonotype: At one boundary the junction diverges from the germline segment, which might be a read error. The CDR3 coding sequence is TGTGCCAGCAGGCAGGGGGCTGGAGGGGCCAACGACCTGACTTTC. As protein: CASRQGAGGANDLTF. The chain combines TRBV2 with TRBJ2-6; 8 bases align to TRBD1. CDR3 size: 15 residues. Germline loops: CDR1 SNHLY, CDR2 FYNNEI. Filled out from reference TRBV2 and TRBJ2-6, the complete variable domain reads EPEVTQTPSHQVTQMGQEVILRCVPISNHLYFYWYRQILGQKVEFLVSFYNNEISEKSEIFDDQFSVERPDGSNFTLKIRSTKLEDSAMYFCASRQGAGGANDLTFGAGSRLTVL.

This clonotype appeared a few times. The CDR3 DNA reads as TGTGCCAGCAGCCCTCCCCTCGCGGGAGTAAACACCGGGGAGCTGTTTTTT. It translates to CASSPPLAGVNTGELFF. This rearrangement joins TRBV3-1 to TRBJ2-2; TRBD2 matches 7 bases. The CDR3 is 17 residues long. V shed 4 bases, J shed 2 bases, and the junction held 10 bases outside the gene matches. The germline gives CDR1 LGHDT, CDR2 YNNKEL (reference sequence).

The chain has TRBV29-1 and TRBJ2-5; D remains ambiguous. V gave up 6 bases and J gave up 5 bases, with 13 bases separating them. This CDR3 has 12 amino acids. CDR1 is SQVTM, CDR2 ANQGSEA, per germline. CDR3: CSVQDGRETQYF. The CDR3, as DNA: TGCAGCGTCCAGGACGGCCGGGAGACCCAGTACTTC.

In this sample, this clonotype turned up a few times. The chain links TRBV7-9 to TRBJ2-7; 16 bases line up with TRBD2. Looked up from germline, CDR1 is SEHNR and CDR2 is FQNEAQ (reference sequence). The CDR3 spans 16 residues. Trimming cost V 5 bases and J 7 bases; bases outside gene matches: 8. In DNA form, the CDR3 reads TGTGCCAGCAGCCCGGGACTAGCGGGAGGGGACCTGGAGCAGTACTTC. Encoded protein: CASSPGLAGGDLEQYF.

The J gene is TRBJ2-5, the V gene TRBV2, with a possible D match to TRBD1 (6 bases). The CDR3 length is 15 residues. Germline CDR1 reads SNHLY; CDR2 reads FYNNEI. Between the trimmed V and J ends, which lost 7 bases and 1 base, there was a span of 16 bases. Here the CDR3 reads CASNLIGQTQETQYF. The CDR3 coding sequence is TGTGCCAGCAATCTTATAGGACAGACCCAAGAGACCCAGTACTTC.

This clonotype was counted only a few times. The chain is built from TRBV6-4 and TRBJ2-2, with TRBD1 as a possible D gene (6 bases). Looked up from germline, CDR1 is MRHNA and CDR2 is SNTAGT. Trimming took off 4 bases at V and 5 bases at J, with 8 bases between the two ends. The CDR3 covers 13 residues. The CDR3 is CASSAQGTGELFF. The CDR3 DNA reads TGTGCCAGCAGTGCCCAGGGGACCGGGGAGCTGTTTTTT.

In its sample, this clonotype was seen a few times. DNA of the CDR3: TGCGCCAGCAGCCCGGGACTCCTCTCCTACGAGCAGTACTTC. Translated, it gives CASSPGLLSYEQYF. The V and J genes are TRBV4-1 and TRBJ2-7, with D possibly TRBD2 on 6 matching bases. The CDR3 spans 14 residues. Germline CDR1 is MGHRA and CDR2 is YSYEKL. The ends were cut back, 4 bases at V and 0 bases at J, with 10 bases in the middle.

This clonotype was detected ten times or more. The chain has TRBV20-1 and TRBJ2-7, with a possible D match to TRBD1 (6 bases). The germline V gene encodes CDR1 DFQATT and CDR2 SNEGSKA (reference sequence). This CDR3 region has 11 residues. The V end lost 4 bases, the J end lost 6 bases, and 10 bases lay between the germline ends. In DNA, the CDR3 is TGCAGTGCTATGGCAGGGGTCGAGCAGTACTTC. Its protein is CSAMAGVEQYF.